The clone carrying this T cell receptor (beta chain) was picked up many times. The data originate from a study of T cells in Graves' hyperthyroidism and ophthalmopathy. In germline, CDR1 is DFQATT, CDR2 SNEGSKA (reference sequence). CDR3 length: 12 amino acids. The V gene lost 6 bases and the J gene lost 0 bases, with 8 bases spanning the gap. Template material for amplifying TCR beta CDR3 regions consisted of RNA transcripts. The HTBI set primed first-round TCR CDR3 RT-PCR. From the multiplex PCR reads, TCRdb called clonotypes with MiXCR, one entry per CDR3 protein. Among more than 350,000 distinct CDR3 sequences listed, around 15% were seen once.

This chain joins TRBV20-1 and TRBJ1-1; D gene ambiguous. The TCR sequence derives from a woman aged 55-69 years with Graves' ophthalmopathy. The sequenced material came from blood. The CDR3 sequence: CSATSMNTEAFF. CDR3 DNA sequence: TGCAGTGCAACCAGCATGAACACTGAAGCTTTCTTT.